The rows below give T cell receptor beta chains drawn from one sample of a study of radiotherapy plus CTLA-4 blockade in lung cancer. Here immunoSEQ multiplex PCR was the method, and the copy in TCRdb shows in-frame clones only, minus some. The sample holds just under 45,000 clones, 55% to 80% seen once. The starting material was peripheral blood, obtained from a patient treated with radiotherapy plus ipilimumab. The receptors shown here come from a human donor with non-small cell lung cancer who had a partial response to radiotherapy plus ipilimumab. CDR3s include the opening cysteine and the closing phenylalanine or tryptophan. A D gene is named only where the DNA matches it firmly. Part of the rows lack a size; the others show once, few, many or a class for expanded clones.

v_call	clone_size	d_call	j_call	cdr3_nt	cdr3_aa
TRBV7-2	-	TRBD1	TRBJ2-2	TGTGCCAGCAGCTCGACAGGGCGGACCGGGGAGCTGTTTTTT	CASSSTGRTGELFF
TRBV7-8	-	TRBD1	TRBJ1-2	TGTGCCAGCAGCTTACGGGACAGGGGGTTGGGCTATGGCTACACCTTC	CASSLRDRGLGYGYTF
TRBV19	-	TRBD1	TRBJ1-1	TGTGCCAGTAGTCCAGGGGACAGGGCTTTTACTGAAGCTTTCTTT	CASSPGDRAFTEAFF
TRBV13	-	-	TRBJ1-1	TGTGCCAGCACGCGGGGGGGGACTGAAGCTTTCTTT	CASTRGGTEAFF
TRBV9	-	TRBD1	TRBJ1-1	TGTGCCAGCAGCGTAGGACAGGGGGCACGGATGAACACTGAAGCTTTCTTT	CASSVGQGARMNTEAFF
TRBV18	-	-	TRBJ1-6	TGTGCCAGCTCACCATTCGGACAAGGAAATTCACCCCTCCACTTT	CASSPFGQGNSPLHF
TRBV5-4	-	-	TRBJ1-2	TGTGCCAGCAGCTTGACCGGGAGCATCTATGGCTACACCTTC	CASSLTGSIYGYTF
TRBV19	-	TRBD1	TRBJ2-7	TGTGCCAGTGCAGCGTCCGCAGGGGGTGACCGTCGGTACTTC	CASAASAGGDRRYF
TRBV10-3	few	-	TRBJ2-2	TGTGCCATCAGTGCGGTACAGGGTTTAGACACCGGGGAGCTGTTTTTT	CAISAVQGLDTGELFF
TRBV2	-	TRBD1	TRBJ2-7	TGTGCCAGCAGTGCGGACAGGGTGGTCCACGAGCAGTACTTC	CASSADRVVHEQYF
TRBV27	-	-	TRBJ2-3	TGTGCCAGCAGTTTAAGTTCCCGGAGTTCAGATACGCAGTATTTT	CASSLSSRSSDTQYF
TRBV2	many	-	TRBJ2-7	TGTGCCAGCAGTGCAGAGGCGCGGGAGCAGTACTTC	CASSAEAREQYF
TRBV28	few	-	TRBJ1-4	TGTGCCAGCAGTTTGTCCGCGAGAGCAAAACTGTTTTTT	CASSLSARAKLFF
TRBV15	-	TRBD1	TRBJ1-2	TGTGCCACCAGCGAGAGTTCCGTCTGGGACAGGGGCGGCTACACCTTC	CATSESSVWDRGGYTF
TRBV7-3	-	-	TRBJ2-5	TGTGCCAGCAGCTTAAGAGGGTTCGGAGAGACCCAGTACTTC	CASSLRGFGETQYF
TRBV19	-	-	TRBJ2-2	TGTGCCAGTATGAGCCCGGGGATGAACACCGGGAAGCTGTTTTTT	CASMSPGMNTGKLFF
TRBV19	-	-	TRBJ2-7	TGTGCCAGTAGTATGAGCTACGAGCAGTACTTC	CASSMSYEQYF
TRBV10-3	-	-	TRBJ1-1	TGTGCCATCAGTGGCGGGGCAGCCAAAAACACTGAAGCTTTCTTT	CAISGGAAKNTEAFF
TRBV18	-	-	TRBJ1-5	TGTGCCAGCTCACCACTCGGTGGGACTTATAGCAATCAGCCCCAGCATTTT	CASSPLGGTYSNQPQHF
TRBV21-1	-	-	TRBJ2-7	TGTGCCAGCAGCAAAGTGGGACTAGCGGTTCTCCCGCCCTGGAGCTCCTACGAGCAGTACTTC	CASSKVGLAVLPPWSSYEQYF
TRBV18	-	-	TRBJ2-5	TGTGCCAGCCGGGGGTCCGGACGAGAGACCCAGTACTTC	CASRGSGRETQYF
TRBV7-3	-	-	TRBJ1-1	TGTGCCAGCAGCCCCTCCCGGGGGGATCGCGCTTTCTTT	CASSPSRGDRAFF
TRBV19	-	-	TRBJ1-1	TGTGCCAGTAGTTTCCGGGGACAGAACACTGAAGCTTTCTTT	CASSFRGQNTEAFF
TRBV5-6	-	TRBD1	TRBJ1-1	TGTGCCAGCAGCTTGGCAGGGGGAGGCACTGAAGCTTTCTTT	CASSLAGGGTEAFF
TRBV5-3	-	-	TRBJ1-1	TGTGCCAGAAGCCTCCCACCTTGCGGGGTCCCGAACACTGAAGCTTTCTTT	CARSLPPCGVPNTEAFF
TRBV9	-	TRBD1	TRBJ2-1	TGTGCCAGTGGGGACAGTATCTACAATGAGCAGTTCTTC	CASGDSIYNEQFF
TRBV2	few	-	TRBJ2-1	TGTGCCAGCAGCCCCCCGGTGGGGGGGCTCTCCTACAATGAGCAGTTCTTC	CASSPPVGGLSYNEQFF
TRBV15	-	-	TRBJ1-5	TGTGCCACCAGCAGGGGAGCCAATCAGCCCCAGCATTTT	CATSRGANQPQHF
TRBV5-4	once	TRBD2	TRBJ2-1	TGTGCCAGCACCACTAGCGACTACAATGAGCAGTTCTTC	CASTTSDYNEQFF
TRBV27	-	TRBD2	TRBJ2-2	TGTGCCAGCACAACAACCGGGACTAGAGGTACCGGGGAGCTGTTTTTT	CASTTTGTRGTGELFF
TRBV18	-	-	TRBJ1-4	TGTGCCAGCTCACCAGTCCCAGGGACAACTAATGAAAAACTGTTTTTT	CASSPVPGTTNEKLFF
TRBV9	-	TRBD1	TRBJ1-2	TGTGCCAGCAGCGACACCGGGACAGGGGCTACAGGCTACACCTTC	CASSDTGTGATGYTF
TRBV4-1	-	TRBD2	TRBJ2-5	TGCGCCAGCAGCCAACCGACTAGCGGAAAAGAGACCCAGTACTTC	CASSQPTSGKETQYF
TRBV19	-	-	TRBJ2-7	TGTGCCAGTAGTGTCGGGTCCCTCTACGAGCAGTACTTC	CASSVGSLYEQYF
TRBV5-4	-	-	TRBJ2-1	TGTGCCAGCAGCCGGGGTGGGCGGACGACATACAATGAGCAGTTCTTC	CASSRGGRTTYNEQFF
TRBV25-1	few	-	TRBJ1-1	TGTGCCAGCACGCCACAGGCGAACACTGAAGCTTTCTTT	CASTPQANTEAFF
TRBV9	-	TRBD2	TRBJ2-2	TGTGCCAGCAGCGTAGGGTTAGGACTAGAGATTAGAAAGAACACCGGGGAGCTGTTTTTT	CASSVGLGLEIRKNTGELFF
TRBV7-3	-	TRBD2	TRBJ2-2	TGTGCCAGCCAGGCGACTAGCGGGGGCCGGGAGCTGTTTTTT	CASQATSGGRELFF
TRBV5-4	-	-	TRBJ2-5	TGTGCCAGCAGCTTGGATCGATCGGAAGAGACCCAGTACTTC	CASSLDRSEETQYF
TRBV7-9	few	TRBD1	TRBJ1-1	TGTGCCAGCTCAGGGGACAGGGAAGCTGAAGCTTTCTTT	CASSGDREAEAFF
TRBV5-4	many	-	TRBJ1-2	TGTGCCAGCAGTGTGGACACCGTCGGCTACACCTTC	CASSVDTVGYTF
TRBV5-4	-	TRBD1	TRBJ2-5	TGTGCCAGCAGCCCCTGGACAGGGGAAGAGACCCAGTACTTC	CASSPWTGEETQYF
TRBV6-1	-	TRBD1	TRBJ2-7	TGTGCCAGCAGTGAAACGGACAGGAGAGCCAGCGAGCAGTACTTC	CASSETDRRASEQYF
TRBV5-1	-	-	TRBJ2-5	TGCGCCAGCAGCTTGGCCAGGGAGGCAGAGACCCAGTACTTC	CASSLAREAETQYF
TRBV11-2	-	TRBD1	TRBJ2-5	TGTGCCAGCAGCTTAGGACAGGGTAGGCAAGAGACCCAGTACTTC	CASSLGQGRQETQYF
TRBV4-2	-	TRBD2	TRBJ2-7	TGTGCCAGCAGCTTGGCCCCCTTAGCGGGAGGGCCTTACGAGCAGTACTTC	CASSLAPLAGGPYEQYF
TRBV6-5	-	-	TRBJ1-1	TGTGCCAGCGGCACGGACAGTTTGAACACTGAAGCTTTCTTT	CASGTDSLNTEAFF
TRBV18	few	-	TRBJ2-2	TGTGCCAGCTCACCGCGCCCTTGGTTCAGGGGGGAGCTGTTTTTT	CASSPRPWFRGELFF
TRBV18	-	-	TRBJ1-2	TGTGCCAGCTCACCACCGAGGGTGAACTATGGCTACACCTTC	CASSPPRVNYGYTF
TRBV11-2	-	-	TRBJ2-7	TGTGCCAGCGCCTGGGGGGACGGGACCCGCGAGCAGTACTTC	CASAWGDGTREQYF
TRBV19	-	TRBD1	TRBJ2-1	TGTGCCAGTAGTGAAGGACCGGGACAGGGTCCTGACAATGAGCAGTTCTTC	CASSEGPGQGPDNEQFF
TRBV5-1	-	TRBD2	TRBJ2-7	TGCGCCAGCAGCTGGGGACTAGCGGGGGGGTCATCCGCCGAGCAGTACTTC	CASSWGLAGGSSAEQYF
TRBV7-9	medium-sized	TRBD1	TRBJ1-2	TGTGCCAGCAGCCGGGACAGCTATGGCTACACCTTC	CASSRDSYGYTF
TRBV18	-	TRBD1	TRBJ2-7	TGTGCCAGCTCACCGGGACAGGGTCCGGTCGAGCAGTACTTC	CASSPGQGPVEQYF
TRBV19	-	-	TRBJ1-1	TGTGCCAGTAGTAATGGGCCTACCGGCAGGGCGAACACTGAAGCTTTCTTT	CASSNGPTGRANTEAFF
TRBV29-1	-	TRBD2	TRBJ2-1	TGCAGCGTTGGAAGCGGGAGGGCCCCCTACAATGAGCAGTTCTTC	CSVGSGRAPYNEQFF
TRBV19	-	TRBD2	TRBJ2-3	TGTGCCAGTAGTATATCGACTAGCGGGACTAGCACAGATACGCAGTATTTT	CASSISTSGTSTDTQYF
TRBV7-8	-	TRBD2	TRBJ2-2	TGTGCCAGCAGCGGGACTAATCCGAACACCGGGGAGCTGTTTTTT	CASSGTNPNTGELFF
TRBV30	-	TRBD1	TRBJ2-7	TGTGCCTGGAGTGGACAGGGGAGACCCTACGAGCAGTACTTC	CAWSGQGRPYEQYF
TRBV13	-	-	TRBJ1-6	TGTGCCAGCAGCTTAAAGGCCCAATCCGCTTTTGGCGGGAGCTCCTATAATTCACCCCTCCACTTT	CASSLKAQSAFGGSSYNSPLHF